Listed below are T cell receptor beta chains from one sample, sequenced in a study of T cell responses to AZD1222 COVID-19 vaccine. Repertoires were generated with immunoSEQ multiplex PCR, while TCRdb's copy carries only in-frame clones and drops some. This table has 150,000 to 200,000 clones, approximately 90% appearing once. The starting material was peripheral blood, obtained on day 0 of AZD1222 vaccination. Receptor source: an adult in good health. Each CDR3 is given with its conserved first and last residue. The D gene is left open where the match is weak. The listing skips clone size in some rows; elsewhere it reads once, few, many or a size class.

CASSVEGSPGYTF TGTGCCAGCAGCGTAGAGGGGTCCCCTGGCTACACCTTC TRBV9 - - TRBJ1-2
CSASGTKETQYF TGCAGCGCATCCGGGACAAAAGAGACCCAGTACTTC TRBV29-1 - - TRBJ2-5
CAWSVAGGPGEQFF TGTGCCTGGAGTGTAGCGGGGGGGCCCGGGGAGCAGTTCTTC TRBV30 TRBD2 - TRBJ2-1
CASSFGTGGHVDTQYF TGCGCCAGCAGCTTCGGGACAGGGGGGCATGTGGATACGCAGTATTTT TRBV5-1 TRBD1 - TRBJ2-3
CASSLGDGGEQYF TGTGCCAGCAGCCTGGGGGACGGGGGCGAGCAGTACTTC TRBV5-5 - - TRBJ2-7
CASSTGQEQYF TGTGCCAGCAGCACGGGACAGGAGCAGTACTTC TRBV7-2 TRBD1 - TRBJ2-7
CASSAMLAGLYNEQFF TGTGCCAGCAGCGCTATGCTAGCGGGGCTCTACAATGAGCAGTTCTTC TRBV7-9 TRBD2 few TRBJ2-1
CASSPRLGSYEQYF TGTGCCAGCAGCCCACGGCTTGGAAGCTACGAGCAGTACTTC TRBV14 - - TRBJ2-7
CASSPTRGLASNEQFF TGCGCCAGCAGCCCCACTCGGGGACTAGCGAGTAATGAGCAGTTCTTC TRBV4-1 TRBD2 - TRBJ2-1
CAISDFDSFSSSYNEQFF TGTGCCATCAGTGATTTTGACTCATTTTCGAGCTCCTACAATGAGCAGTTCTTC TRBV10-3 - - TRBJ2-1
CASRSTGGLMNTEAFF TGTGCCAGCAGATCAACAGGGGGCCTGATGAACACTGAAGCTTTCTTT TRBV28 TRBD1 once TRBJ1-1
CASSHLRRESGGRDNSPLHF TGTGCCAGCAGCCACCTCCGGAGGGAGTCAGGGGGCAGGGATAATTCACCCCTCCACTTT TRBV11-3 TRBD1 - TRBJ1-6
CASSLTTGGTEAFF TGTGCCAGCTCACTCACGACAGGGGGCACTGAAGCTTTCTTT TRBV18 TRBD1 - TRBJ1-1
CASSSSRVPGLDKSSGNTIYF TGTGCCAGCAGCTCATCCCGGGTACCGGGCCTCGACAAGAGCTCTGGAAACACCATATATTTT TRBV7-8 - once TRBJ1-3
CASSTQGYSYNEQFF TGTGCCAGTAGCACACAGGGGTACTCCTACAATGAGCAGTTCTTC TRBV19 TRBD1 - TRBJ2-1
CASSLVTGSVVYGYTF TGTGCCAGCAGCTTAGTAACAGGGAGCGTCGTTTATGGCTACACCTTC TRBV7-9 - - TRBJ1-2
CASSRATNTEAFF TGTGCCAGTAGCCGCGCGACAAATACTGAAGCTTTCTTT TRBV19 - - TRBJ1-1
CASGFLGYEQYF TGTGCTAGTGGTTTTCTGGGCTACGAGCAGTACTTC TRBV12-5 - - TRBJ2-7
CASSLGASSYNSPLHF TGTGCCAGCAGCTTAGGGGCGAGCTCCTATAATTCACCCCTCCACTTT TRBV7-2 - - TRBJ1-6
CASSNQPQHF TGTGCCAGTAGCAATCAGCCCCAGCATTTT TRBV19 - few TRBJ1-5